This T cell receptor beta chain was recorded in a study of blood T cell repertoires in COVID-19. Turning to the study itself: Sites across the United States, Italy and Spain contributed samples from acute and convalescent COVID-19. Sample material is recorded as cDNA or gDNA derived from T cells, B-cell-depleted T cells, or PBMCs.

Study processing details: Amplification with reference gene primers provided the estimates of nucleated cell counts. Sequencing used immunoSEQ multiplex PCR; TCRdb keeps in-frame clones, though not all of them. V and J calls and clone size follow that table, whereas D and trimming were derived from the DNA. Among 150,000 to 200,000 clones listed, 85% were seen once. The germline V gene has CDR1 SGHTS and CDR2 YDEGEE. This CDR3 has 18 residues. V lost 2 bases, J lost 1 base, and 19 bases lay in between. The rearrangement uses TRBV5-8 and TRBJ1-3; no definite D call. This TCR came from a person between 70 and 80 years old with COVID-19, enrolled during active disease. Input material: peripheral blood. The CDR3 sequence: CASSFGEKMWGSGNTIYF. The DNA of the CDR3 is TGTGCCAGCAGCTTTGGGGAGAAAATGTGGGGATCTGGAAACACCATATATTTT.